This T cell receptor beta chain stems from a study of cytomegalovirus exposure and HLA in healthy donors. Findings and limits, study-wide: In a later analysis, several top co-occurrence clusters appeared linked to parvovirus B19, influenza, CMV and Epstein-Barr virus. When a later analysis compared HLA-associated TCR beta chains with equally common others, the HLA-associated chains turned out to be more clonally expanded and to have lower generation probabilities. Sequencing likely caused a cluster of highly shared sequence variants. Some public TCRs appeared in many individuals, while most sequences were rare.

As concerns this clone: What it binds is unknown.

The CDR3 is 14 amino acids. V gave up 4 bases and J gave up 8 bases, with 16 bases separating them. Germline CDR1 and CDR2: SGHRS and YFSETQ. The PCR made use of 60 Vbeta and 13 Jbeta primers. The data were produced by immunoSEQ multiplex PCR, yet TCRdb's version contains in-frame clones alone and is incomplete. Of about 150,000 clones in the sample, 70% to 80% are singletons; the top ten hold roughly 13%. The receptor comes from a man aged 30 to 45 in good health and CMV-seropositive. The specimen sequenced was PBMCs. The rearrangement joins TRBV5-1 to TRBJ2-1; a weak D match, TRBD2 (5 bases). The CDR3, as DNA: TGCGCCAGCAGCAAAGACGGTGGGCGGGATGAGCAGTTCTTC. This gives the protein CASSKDGGRDEQFF.